A selection of T cell receptor beta chains follows, all from one sample in a study of blood T cell repertoires in COVID-19. TCRdb's table, derived via immunoSEQ multiplex PCR, lists solely in-frame clones and lacks some. This repertoire shows roughly 93,000 clones, roughly nine tenths found once; its top ten account for 7.5% to 9.5%. The specimen sequenced was peripheral blood. The receptors derive from a man in his forties or fifties with acute or convalescent COVID-19. CDR3s include the opening cysteine and the closing phenylalanine or tryptophan. The D gene is left open where the match is weak.

j_gene | v_gene | d_gene | CDR3aa
TRBJ2-1 | TRBV7-2 | TRBD1 | CASSQGQVSYNEQFF
TRBJ1-3 | TRBV6-5 | - | CASSYSSRGNTIYF
TRBJ2-1 | TRBV9 | - | CASSVATAYYNEQFF
TRBJ1-5 | TRBV19 | - | CASSRGHSDIGQPQHF
TRBJ1-4 | TRBV5-1 | - | CASSLNRANEKLFF
TRBJ2-1 | TRBV6-6 | TRBD1 | CASTQRGPSSYNEQFF
TRBJ2-6 | TRBV19 | TRBD2 | CASSIGLAGSGANVLTF
TRBJ2-2 | TRBV9 | TRBD1 | CASSVAGQGFGELFF
TRBJ2-5 | TRBV5-1 | - | CASSGGTVGEQETQYF
TRBJ2-5 | TRBV30 | - | CAWSVGGLETQYF
TRBJ2-5 | TRBV7-9 | - | CASSTGLETQYF
TRBJ2-1 | TRBV6-5 | TRBD1 | CASPTRGSYNEQFF
TRBJ2-1 | TRBV7-7 | TRBD2 | CASSRRLAGAHSSYNEQFF
TRBJ1-4 | TRBV4-1 | - | CASSSGVGTTNEKLFF
TRBJ1-6 | TRBV9 | - | CASQGLGNSPLHF
TRBJ1-4 | TRBV15 | - | CATSRGRPITNEKLFF
TRBJ2-1 | TRBV5-1 | TRBD2 | CASSDSGSSYNEQFF
TRBJ1-5 | TRBV28 | - | CASSLIDGLGGNQPQHF
TRBJ2-3 | TRBV20-1 | - | CSASRGNTDTQYF
TRBJ2-1 | TRBV30 | TRBD2 | CAWGEGNEQFF
TRBJ1-2 | TRBV5-1 | TRBD1 | CASSLSRTGGLDYGYTF
TRBJ1-5 | TRBV5-1 | - | CASSLEGAPNQPQHF
TRBJ2-5 | TRBV7-2 | TRBD2 | CASSLLAGGPSGETQYF
TRBJ2-1 | TRBV3-1/TRBV3-2 | - | CASSQDRANEQFF
TRBJ2-5 | TRBV5-1 | - | CASSLGPGEETQYF
TRBJ2-7 | TRBV10-3 | TRBD2 | CASSSGGAFGYEQYF
TRBJ2-1 | TRBV11-2 | TRBD2 | CASSLSSGGLDEQFF
TRBJ2-2 | TRBV29-1 | - | CSGGRDAGELFF
TRBJ1-6 | TRBV2 | - | CASRTGQLNNSPLHF
TRBJ2-5 | TRBV7-2 | TRBD2 | CASSLGLAGVGTQYF
TRBJ1-5 | TRBV5-8 | - | CASSPAGGRNQPQHF
TRBJ2-2 | TRBV10-3 | TRBD2 | CAISSGTRAGELFF
TRBJ1-5 | TRBV18 | TRBD1 | CASSPGGRTGQPQHF
TRBJ1-5 | TRBV30 | TRBD1 | CAWSAGTGAPNQPQHF
TRBJ2-3 | TRBV28 | TRBD2 | CASSFPIAGGSTDTQYF
TRBJ1-1 | TRBV27 | - | CASSRREANTEAFF
TRBJ1-4 | TRBV6-5 | TRBD1 | CASSYQGATNEKLFF
TRBJ1-2 | TRBV5-4 | - | CASSLDRTNYGYTF
TRBJ2-4 | TRBV6-5 | TRBD2 | CATIGGGNIQYF
TRBJ2-3 | TRBV7-2 | TRBD2 | CASSLVAGATDTQYF
TRBJ1-5 | TRBV18 | - | CASYLDFHSNQPQHF
TRBJ1-6 | TRBV7-9 | - | CASTNQGTYNSPLHF
TRBJ2-2 | TRBV9 | TRBD1 | CASSGVTGVTGELFF
TRBJ2-1 | TRBV2 | TRBD2 | CASSRLAGGRDEQFF
TRBJ1-5 | TRBV5-4 | - | CASSVAPGQPQHF
TRBJ1-4 | TRBV7-9 | - | CASSFGGQNEKLFF
TRBJ2-7 | TRBV28 | - | CASSLIQGFLGAEQYF
TRBJ1-4 | TRBV29-1 | TRBD1 | CSVELAGTGFNEKLFF
TRBJ2-3 | TRBV11-3 | - | CASSLDRRDTQYF
TRBJ2-1 | TRBV10-2 | TRBD2 | CASRPSGGAGEQFF
TRBJ1-2 | TRBV18 | TRBD1 | CASSPTLRGQGVGGYTF
TRBJ2-5 | TRBV28 | - | CASTYRESETQYF
TRBJ2-3 | TRBV11-1 | - | CASSPRLAQDTQYF
TRBJ1-5 | TRBV19 | TRBD1 | CATGQGQPQHF
TRBJ1-3 | TRBV5-1 | - | CASKEAPSGNTIYF
TRBJ2-3 | TRBV13 | TRBD2 | CASSLRLLSGGRGDTQYF
TRBJ1-5 | TRBV6-4 | - | CASAHLGSGNQPQHF